These 29 T cell receptor beta chains were sequenced from one sample in a study of CD8 T cells in Susac syndrome. It was with random hexamers that roughly 0.45 to 1 ug RNA was reverse transcribed. Each CDR3 protein gets one entry after TCRdb re-called the immunoSEQ multiplex PCR reads with MiXCR. The sample lists around 270,000 distinct CDR3 sequences, 65% to 90% occurring once. Sample: CD8+ T cells from PBMCs. The receptors come from a human donor with multiple sclerosis.

This clonotype was picked up a small number of times. The chain carries TRBV20-1 and TRBJ2-1; 8 bases are shared with TRBD2. Trimming cost V 1 base and J 8 bases; bases outside gene matches: 10. This CDR3 is built from 15 residues. Germline lookup yields CDR1 DFQATT and CDR2 SNEGSKA (reference sequence). The CDR3 protein is CSARVGTRGMDEQFF. The DNA of the CDR3 is TGCAGTGCTAGAGTGGGGACTAGAGGAATGGATGAGCAGTTCTTC.

J is TRBJ2-1 and V is TRBV15; 13 positions agree with TRBD2. The CDR3 has 18 residues. J was trimmed by 0 bases and V by 4 bases; bases with no gene match: 6. Germline-derived CDR1 and CDR2 are LNHNV and YYDKDF (reference sequence). The CDR3 bases are TGTGCCACCAGCACCGGACTAGCGGGAGCGAGCTCCTACAATGAGCAGTTCTTC. Translating it yields CATSTGLAGASSYNEQFF.

The chain couples TRBV5-4 to TRBJ2-7; 13 bases are a match to TRBD2. Germline V gene sequence: CDR1 SGHNT, CDR2 YYREEE (reference sequence). The V gene end was trimmed by 4 bases and the J gene end by 2 bases; junction bases not matched to a gene: 3. The CDR3 runs to 15 residues. The CDR3: CASSNGLAGAYEQYF. The CDR3, as DNA: TGTGCCAGCAGCAACGGACTAGCGGGGGCCTACGAGCAGTACTTC.

The CDR3, as DNA: TGTGCCAGCAGCGCCAGGGTGAGCTACACCTTC. This codes for CASSARVSYTF. The chain recombines TRBV7-9 with TRBJ1-2, with D possibly being TRBD1 (5 bases). Germline CDR1 is SEHNR and CDR2 is FQNEAQ (reference sequence). This CDR3 region has 11 residues. V was cut by 5 bases and J by 9 bases, with 10 bases left in between.

The chain has TRBV19 and TRBJ2-3; a possible D gene is TRBD2 (5 bases). With 3 bases removed from V and 2 bases from J, the gap between germline ends came to 12 bases. This CDR3 spans 15 amino acids. The germline CDR1 and CDR2 sequences are LNHDA and SQIVND (reference sequence). CDR3 nucleotide sequence: TGTGCCAGTAGTATCGCGAGCGGTTTCACAGATACGCAGTATTTT. Translating it yields CASSIASGFTDTQYF.

This chain links TRBV27 with TRBJ2-1; TRBD2 is a possible D gene (6 bases). The CDR3 is 15 amino acids. V lost 3 bases and J 10 bases, leaving 19 bases between the germline ends. CDR1 is MNHEY, CDR2 SMNVEV, per germline (reference sequence). CDR3 loop: CASSLNPALGGEQFF. The CDR3 DNA reads TGTGCCAGCAGTTTGAACCCCGCACTGGGGGGAGAGCAGTTCTTC.

For the CDR3, the DNA is TGTGCCAGCAGCGTAGAACTAGCGGGGGGAAGCACAGATACGCAGTATTTT. Its protein product is CASSVELAGGSTDTQYF. The chain carries TRBV9 and TRBJ2-3, with TRBD2 matching over 12 bases. The V gene end was trimmed by 0 bases and the J gene end by 0 bases; junction bases not matched to a gene: 2. The CDR3 loop spans 17 amino acids. Germline CDR1 SGDLS, CDR2 YYNGEE.

The chain links TRBV24-1 to TRBJ2-1; maybe TRBD2 (7 bases). There are 14 residues in the CDR3. Germline lookup yields CDR1 KGHDR and CDR2 SFDVKD. V lost 12 bases and J lost 7, with 21 bases in between. CDR3 in DNA: TGTGCCTCCGGGGGGCGGGAGATCCCTAATGAGCAGTTCTTC. The encoded protein is CASGGREIPNEQFF.

The genes are TRBV7-9 and TRBJ2-7; 7 bases line up with TRBD1. The V segment lost 6 bases and the J segment 2 bases; nucleotides outside the gene matches: 4. This CDR3 is built from 13 residues. Germline V CDR1 and CDR2: SEHNR, FQNEAQ (reference sequence). DNA for the CDR3: TGTGCCAGCAGTACAGGGGAAACCTACGAGCAGTACTTC. The encoded protein is CASSTGETYEQYF.

The rearrangement joins TRBV27 to TRBJ1-5; D call uncertain. The CDR3 is 12 amino acids. V dropped 5 bases and J dropped 7 bases, with 9 bases sitting between them. Germline V CDR1 and CDR2: MNHEY, SMNVEV (reference sequence). CDR3 in DNA: TGTGCCAGCAGTCGAGGCGGGCAGCCCCAGCATTTT. This codes for CASSRGGQPQHF.

The rearrangement uses TRBV5-6 and TRBJ2-3; 9 bases match TRBD2. J lost 4 bases, V lost 1 base, and 4 bases had no gene match. Germline V CDR1 and CDR2: SGHDT, YYEEEE. The CDR3 length is 15 residues. In DNA, the CDR3 is TGTGCCAGCAGCTTGAAAGGCGGGAGGGCAGATACGCAGTATTTT. Residues: CASSLKGGRADTQYF.

The gene calls are TRBV12-3 or TRBV12-4 and TRBJ1-1, with TRBD1 matching over 7 bases. CDR3 length: 13 residues. V shed 6 bases, J shed 5 bases, and the junction held 6 bases outside the gene matches. The DNA for the CDR3 is TGTGCCAGCAGCTTGACAGGGTTTACTGAAGCTTTCTTT. This gives the protein CASSLTGFTEAFF.

The V call is TRBV19, the J call TRBJ2-3; 7 bases line up with TRBD2. V shed 3 bases, J shed 2 bases, and the junction held 8 bases outside the gene matches. The CDR3 length is 16 residues. The germline gives CDR1 LNHDA, CDR2 SQIVND (reference sequence). CDR3 coding DNA: TGTGCCAGTAGTATTTGGCTAGCGGTGCCCACAGATACGCAGTATTTT. Its translation is CASSIWLAVPTDTQYF.

V and J are TRBV9 and TRBJ1-2; D gene unclear. Germline lookup yields CDR1 SGDLS and CDR2 YYNGEE. CDR3 length: 14 amino acids. The V gene lost 4 bases and the J gene lost 2 bases, with 12 bases spanning the gap. CDR3: CASSPRPENYGYTF. CDR3 sequence (DNA): TGTGCCAGCAGCCCCAGACCCGAAAACTATGGCTACACCTTC. The full variable domain, with the rest looked up from reference TRBV9 and TRBJ1-2, is DSGVTQTPKHLITATGQRVTLRCSPRSGDLSVYWYQQSLDQGLQFLIQYYNGEERAKGNILERFSAQQFPDLHSELNLSSLELGDSALYFCASSPRPENYGYTFGSGTRLTVV.

V and J are TRBV10-3 and TRBJ1-4; 9 nucleotides align to TRBD1. V lost 4 bases to trimming and J lost 8 bases; unmatched junction nucleotides: 17. The CDR3 spans 18 residues. Germline CDR1 is ENHRY and CDR2 is SYGVKD. The DNA for the CDR3 is TGTGCCATCAGTGCCCCGGGGGTCGTCGGACAGGGGCCCGAAAAACTGTTTTTT. Its protein is CAISAPGVVGQGPEKLFF.

The chain recombines TRBV27 with TRBJ1-1; possible D gene TRBD1, 5 bases. Per the germline V gene, CDR1 is MNHEY and CDR2 is SMNVEV (reference sequence). V lost 0 bases to trimming and J lost 1 base, with 9 bases between them. The CDR3 sequence is 15 residues long. As DNA, the CDR3 is TGTGCCAGCAGTTTATCGAGGGGTCCGAACACTGAAGCTTTCTTT. Protein sequence: CASSLSRGPNTEAFF.

This clonotype has just a few counts. The chain joins TRBV27 to TRBJ2-3, with D unresolved. With 4 bases removed from V and 4 bases from J, the gap between germline ends came to 9 bases. This CDR3 has 13 residues. Per the germline V gene, CDR1 is MNHEY and CDR2 is SMNVEV (reference sequence). The CDR3 here is CASSSPLADTQYF. CDR3 nucleotides: TGTGCCAGCAGTTCCCCCCTAGCAGATACGCAGTATTTT.

The gene calls are TRBV7-2 and TRBJ1-1, with D possibly being TRBD1 (5 bases). The ends were cut back, 4 bases at V and 4 bases at J, with 22 bases in the middle. Germline V gene data show CDR1 as SGHTA and CDR2 as FQGNSA. The length of the CDR3 is 17 residues. The chain's CDR3 is CASSSLLGGFAATEAFF. Here the CDR3 DNA reads TGTGCCAGCAGCTCCCTCCTGGGGGGGTTTGCCGCCACTGAAGCTTTCTTT.

This clonotype was detected a few times. The chain is built from TRBV19 and TRBJ2-1, with a tentative D call TRBD2 (5 bases). This CDR3 comprises 15 residues. The V gene lost 4 bases and the J gene lost 1 base, with 11 bases spanning the gap. The V gene's germline CDR1 is LNHDA and CDR2 SQIVND (reference sequence). In DNA form, the CDR3 reads TGTGCCAGTAGTACTAGCCCGCCATCCTACAATGAGCAGTTCTTC. Translating gives CASSTSPPSYNEQFF.

The chain recombines TRBV3-1 with TRBJ2-5; D may be TRBD2 (6 bases). The V end lost 1 base, the J end lost 0 bases, and 18 bases lay between the germline ends. Germline V gives CDR1 LGHDT, CDR2 YNNKEL (reference sequence). The CDR3 is 18 residues long. CDR3 loop: CASSQGGMGGRHQETQYF. Written as DNA, the CDR3 is TGTGCCAGCAGCCAAGGAGGTATGGGGGGACGGCACCAAGAGACCCAGTACTTC.

The rearrangement uses TRBV20-1 and TRBJ1-2; TRBD1 aligns across 7 bases. The CDR3 length is 16 residues. Germline lookup yields CDR1 DFQATT and CDR2 SNEGSKA (reference sequence). Trimming removed 3 bases from V and 4 bases from J; junction bases left unmatched: 14. CDR3 in DNA: TGCAGTGCTAGGGCCGAGACAGGGCCCCTAGGCTATGGCTACACCTTC. It yields the protein CSARAETGPLGYGYTF.

The V gene is TRBV19, the J gene TRBJ1-1; D is perhaps TRBD1 (6 bases). The CDR3 is 14 amino acids. Germline CDR1 is LNHDA and CDR2 is SQIVND (reference sequence). V dropped 7 bases and J dropped 0 bases, with 12 bases sitting between them. The DNA of the CDR3 is TGTGCCAGTACCAAGACAGGAGTGAACACTGAAGCTTTCTTT. As protein: CASTKTGVNTEAFF.

The chain joins TRBV7-6 to TRBJ2-5; tentative D call: TRBD2 (6 bases). The CDR3 is made up of 16 amino acids. The V end was cut by 3 bases, the J end by 1 base, with 15 bases between. CDR1 and CDR2 (germline): SGHVS, FNYEAQ. The CDR3 nucleotides read TGTGCCAGCAGCTTGGGCGCGGGGAACCTCCAAGAGACCCAGTACTTC. Its translation is CASSLGAGNLQETQYF.

This clonotype was counted a few times. V gene TRBV11-3 combines with J gene TRBJ2-7; a possible D gene is TRBD1 (5 bases). This CDR3 spans 12 amino acids. V was clipped by 2 bases and J by 4 bases, with 6 bases between them. The germline V gene has CDR1 SGHNT and CDR2 YENEEA. In nucleotides, the CDR3 is TGTGCCAGCAGCTTACCAGGGTACGAGCAGTACTTC. Encoded protein: CASSLPGYEQYF.

This clonotype came up once. V gene TRBV3-1 combines with J gene TRBJ2-7; 9 bases fit TRBD2. The J segment lost 2 bases and the V segment lost 1 base, leaving 6 bases of the junction unmatched. Germline CDR1 LGHDT, CDR2 YNNKEL (reference sequence). This CDR3 has 16 amino acids. The CDR3 DNA sequence: TGTGCCAGCAGCCAAGTATCAGCGGGAGGCACCTACGAGCAGTACTTC. It yields the protein CASSQVSAGGTYEQYF.

The rearrangement links TRBV28 to TRBJ2-1, with no clear D. The V end was cut by 3 bases, the J end by 10 bases, with 10 bases between. The CDR3 is 12 residues long. CDR1 and CDR2 (germline): MDHEN, SYDVKM. The CDR3 protein is CASSLSLHEQFF. DNA for the CDR3: TGTGCCAGCAGTTTGTCCCTCCACGAGCAGTTCTTC.

V and J are TRBV7-9 and TRBJ2-7; D uncertain. Germline V lookup: CDR1 SEHNR, CDR2 FQNEAQ (reference sequence). This CDR3 region has 14 residues. Deletions cut 5 bases from V and 3 bases from J, with 14 bases between. CDR3 sequence: CASSPTLESYEQYF. For the CDR3, the DNA is TGTGCCAGCAGCCCCACCTTAGAGAGCTACGAGCAGTACTTC.

V is TRBV11-3 and J is TRBJ2-1, with 7 bases matching TRBD1. Germline CDR1 reads SGHNT; CDR2 reads YENEEA. Losses at the gene ends were 0 bases for V and 4 bases for J; bases not matched to a gene: 3. The CDR3 loop spans 15 amino acids. In nucleotides, the CDR3 is TGTGCCAGCAGCTTAGATCCGGGACAGTACAATGAGCAGTTCTTC. Its protein product is CASSLDPGQYNEQFF.

V gene TRBV9 combines with J gene TRBJ2-7, with D hard to call. This CDR3 comprises 11 residues. V lost 0 bases to trimming and J lost 5 bases, with 3 bases between them. From germline, CDR1 is SGDLS and CDR2 YYNGEE. The CDR3 nucleotides are TGTGCCAGCAGCGTAGGGGACGAGCAGTACTTC. It codes for CASSVGDEQYF.